This TCR beta chain comes out of a study of blood T cell repertoires in COVID-19. The overall study: COVID-19 samples collected from the United States, Italy and Spain covered acute and convalescent phases.

This CDR3 region has 13 residues. Germline CDR1 reads SGHTA; CDR2 reads FQGNSA. The V and J ends lost 3 bases and 5 bases respectively, with 10 bases between them. In the authors' workflow: Estimated nucleated cell counts came from reference gene primer amplification. Profiling relied on immunoSEQ multiplex PCR, and the TCRdb table lists in-frame clones only, not all of them. V and J calls and clone size are those listed in that table; D and trimming were worked out from the DNA. The profile shows 190,000 or so clones, approximately 87% of them singletons. Concerning this clone: Other DNA sequences in this sample translate to the same CDR3.

Specimen: peripheral blood. V gene TRBV7-2 combines with J gene TRBJ1-2, with D perhaps TRBD1 (6 bases). The TCR was taken from a woman younger than 35 who had recovered from COVID-19. CDR3 region: CASSFLTGYGYTF. The CDR3 bases are TGTGCCAGCAGCTTTTTGACAGGATATGGCTACACCTTC.